Following are 24 T cell receptor beta chains from one sample sequenced in a study of T cell responses to AZD1222 COVID-19 vaccine. TCRdb's copy holds only in-frame clones and misses some; the assay was immunoSEQ multiplex PCR. The sample contains fewer than 45,000 clones, 70% to 90% of which appear only once. Sequences were derived from peripheral blood, sampled on day 0 of AZD1222 vaccination. The receptors originated from an adult in good health.

This clone was found a few times. This sequence joins TRBV25-1 and TRBJ1-1, with D perhaps matching TRBD1 (5 bases). Germline V CDR1 and CDR2: MGHDK, SYGVNS. V was cut by 3 bases and J by 6 bases, with 11 bases left in between. The CDR3 sequence is 13 residues long. CDR3 in DNA: TGTGCCAGCAGTGATGATCCGACAGCTGAAGCTTTCTTT. It encodes CASSDDPTAEAFF.

V usage is TRBV10-2 and J usage is TRBJ2-1; D possibly corresponds to TRBD1 (6 bases). With 8 bases removed from V and 15 bases from J, the gap between germline ends came to 23 bases. From germline, CDR1 is WSHSY and CDR2 SAAADI. The CDR3 sequence is 13 residues long. CDR3 in DNA: TGCGCCAGCGCGGTGGGGGACACCATGCACCCGTTCTTC. Its protein is CASAVGDTMHPFF.

V usage is TRBV6-5 and J usage is TRBJ1-3; D is undetermined. V lost 8 bases and J 1 base, leaving 6 bases between the germline ends. The CDR3 runs to 12 residues. CDR1 MNHEY and CDR2 SVGAGI come from the germline V gene. CDR3 sequence: CASSGSGNTIYF. CDR3 nucleotides: TGTGCCAGCTCGGGATCTGGAAACACCATATATTTT.

The chain is built from TRBV10-3 and TRBJ2-7; TRBD1 is a possible D gene (6 bases). The CDR3 has 12 amino acids. V dropped 6 bases and J dropped 4 bases, with 10 bases sitting between them. The germline gives CDR1 ENHRY, CDR2 SYGVKD. The CDR3 sequence: CAISLQGYEQYF. The CDR3 nucleotides read TGTGCCATCAGCTTACAGGGATACGAGCAGTACTTC.

This chain connects TRBV6-2 or TRBV6-3 to TRBJ2-1; D assignment may be TRBD1 or TRBD2 (5 bases each). V lost 6 bases, J lost 1 base, and 13 bases lay in between. The V gene's germline CDR1 is MNHEY and CDR2 SVGEGT. There are 15 residues in the CDR3. CDR3 residues: CASSPGTISYNEQFF. CDR3 sequence (DNA): TGTGCCAGCAGCCCCGGGACGATATCCTACAATGAGCAGTTCTTC.

The chain couples TRBV9 to TRBJ1-1; D gene ambiguous. This CDR3 is 13 amino acids long. V lost 3 bases to trimming and J lost 3 bases, with 9 bases between them. Looked up from germline, CDR1 is SGDLS and CDR2 is YYNGEE. CDR3 in DNA: TGTGCCAGCAGCGCCAGTGTCTACACTGAAGCTTTCTTT. Translation: CASSASVYTEAFF.

This chain links TRBV18 with TRBJ2-2, with D tentatively TRBD2 (5 bases). The CDR3 loop spans 16 amino acids. V was trimmed by 8 bases and J by 1 base, leaving 17 bases between them. Germline-derived CDR1 and CDR2 are KGHSH and LQKENI. The CDR3 region has the DNA TGTGCCAGCAATCAGAAGCCGGGGATGAACACCGGGGAGCTGTTTTTT. Its translation: CASNQKPGMNTGELFF. The full variable domain, completed using reference TRBV18 and TRBJ2-2, is NAGVMQNPRHLVRRRGQEARLRCSPMKGHSHVYWYRQLPEEGLKFMVYLQKENIIDESGMPKERFSAEFPKEGPSILRIQQVVRGDSAAYFCASNQKPGMNTGELFFGEGSRLTVL.

This chain links TRBV6-2 or TRBV6-3 with TRBJ2-7; TRBD2 matches at 7 bases. The germline CDR1 and CDR2 sequences are MNHEY and SVGEGT. The CDR3 runs to 17 residues. V shed 2 bases, J shed 7 bases, and the junction held 17 bases outside the gene matches. CDR3 loop: CASSYPIMPKRDREQYF. The CDR3 coding sequence is TGTGCCAGCAGTTACCCTATAATGCCGAAGCGGGACCGAGAGCAGTACTTC.

The chain links TRBV24-1 to TRBJ2-3; D remains ambiguous. This CDR3 region has 12 residues. Germline loops: CDR1 KGHDR, CDR2 SFDVKD. Deletions cut 7 bases from V and 2 bases from J, with 6 bases between. In DNA form, the CDR3 reads TGTGCCACCAGCCAAAACACAGATACGCAGTATTTT. Encoded protein: CATSQNTDTQYF.

This chain joins TRBV10-3 and TRBJ2-1, with 9 positions matching TRBD1. The germline gives CDR1 ENHRY, CDR2 SYGVKD. This CDR3 region has 16 residues. J was trimmed by 0 bases and V by 2 bases; bases with no gene match: 2. The chain's CDR3 is CAISERGQGSYNEQFF. As DNA, the CDR3 is TGTGCCATCAGTGAGCGGGGACAGGGCTCCTACAATGAGCAGTTCTTC.

The rearrangement uses TRBV12-3 or TRBV12-4 and TRBJ1-5, with D hard to call. Trimming shortened V by 2 bases and J by 4 bases, and 6 bases separated the two germline ends. CDR3 length equals 13 residues. CDR3 residues: CASSLTENQPQHF. The CDR3, as DNA: TGTGCCAGCAGTTTAACGGAGAATCAGCCCCAGCATTTT.

This CDR3 reads CASSEARFPPFNEQFF. The CDR3 nucleotides read TGTGCCAGCAGTGAAGCGCGGTTCCCCCCGTTCAATGAGCAGTTCTTC. The chain uses TRBV2 and TRBJ2-1, with D unresolved. V dropped 0 bases and J dropped 6 bases, with 15 bases sitting between them. This CDR3 comprises 16 residues. Germline V CDR1 and CDR2: SNHLY, FYNNEI.

The V and J genes are TRBV28 and TRBJ1-6; TRBD1 might be the D (5 bases). V was trimmed by 6 bases and J by 9 bases, leaving 18 bases between them. Looked up from germline, CDR1 is MDHEN and CDR2 is SYDVKM. The CDR3 is made up of 15 amino acids. The CDR3 bases are TGTGCCAGCAGCAGGCTATGGGGGAGTAGTTCACCCCTCCACTTT. Amino acid sequence: CASSRLWGSSSPLHF.

In DNA form, the CDR3 reads TGTGCCAGCAGCCCCCCCTTCGGGGGGGAAGGCGCTTTCTTT. Residues: CASSPPFGGEGAFF. This chain links TRBV7-8 with TRBJ1-1; a weak D match, TRBD1 (5 bases). Trimming shortened V by 5 bases and J by 11 bases, and 21 bases separated the two germline ends. The CDR3 is made up of 14 amino acids. Germline CDR1 is SGHVS and CDR2 is FQNEAQ.

V and J are TRBV20-1 and TRBJ2-1; unclear D gene. CDR1 and CDR2 from the germline V gene are DFQATT and SNEGSKA (reference sequence). V lost 8 bases to trimming and J lost 7 bases, with 12 bases between them. This CDR3 is 11 amino acids long. The CDR3 here is CSPFSVNEQFF. Written as DNA, the CDR3 is TGCAGTCCATTTTCGGTAAATGAGCAGTTCTTC.

This chain links TRBV7-2 with TRBJ2-7, with TRBD2 as a possible D gene (6 bases). There are 16 residues in the CDR3. Germline V gives CDR1 SGHTA, CDR2 FQGNSA. V was trimmed by 1 base and J by 4 bases, leaving 17 bases between them. CDR3 amino acids: CASSLESAHGGYEQYF. CDR3 DNA: TGTGCCAGCAGCTTAGAATCGGCACATGGGGGGTACGAGCAGTACTTC. The full variable domain, in which reference TRBV7-2 and TRBJ2-7 provide the parts outside the CDR3, is GAGVSQSPSNKVTEKGKDVELRCDPISGHTALYWYRQSLGQGLEFLIYFQGNSAPDKSGLPSDRFSAERTGGSVSTLTIQRTQQEDSAVYLCASSLESAHGGYEQYFGPGTRLTVT.

The rearrangement uses TRBV7-9 and TRBJ1-1; D remains ambiguous. Per the germline V gene, CDR1 is SEHNR and CDR2 is FQNEAQ (reference sequence). CDR3 length equals 15 residues. Trimming stripped 5 bases from V and 2 bases from J, with 15 bases between. The DNA of the CDR3 is TGTGCCAGCAGCCCTCTGATGTGGGATAACACTGAAGCTTTCTTT. Its translation: CASSPLMWDNTEAFF.

V and J are TRBV11-2 and TRBJ2-1; unclear D gene. Germline lookup yields CDR1 SGHAT and CDR2 FQNNGV. This CDR3 comprises 16 residues. V dropped 1 base and J dropped 0 bases, with 10 bases sitting between them. The CDR3 region has the DNA TGTGCCAGCAGCTTAGTGCAGGCCAGCTCCTACAATGAGCAGTTCTTC. It specifies CASSLVQASSYNEQFF.

The rearrangement links TRBV6-4 to TRBJ2-3, with 7 nucleotides matching TRBD2. The CDR3 runs to 14 residues. The ends lost 5 bases at V and 3 bases at J; junction bases unmatched: 5. Germline CDR1 reads MRHNA; CDR2 reads SNTAGT. The CDR3 DNA reads as TGTGCCAGCAGTAAAGGACTAGGAACAGATACGCAGTATTTT. Translated: CASSKGLGTDTQYF.

The chain links TRBV25-1 to TRBJ2-3; weak D call: TRBD2 (6 bases). CDR3 size: 15 residues. Germline-derived CDR1 and CDR2 are MGHDK and SYGVNS. V was clipped by 2 bases and J by 5 bases, with 14 bases between them. In DNA form, the CDR3 reads TGTGCCAGCAGTGAAAATCGGGGGAATGGAGATACGCAGTATTTT. It yields the protein CASSENRGNGDTQYF.

This clone was seen only a few times. The V call is TRBV5-1, the J call TRBJ2-7, with 11 bases identical to TRBD2. The germline gives CDR1 SGHRS, CDR2 YFSETQ. The CDR3 has 16 residues. With 1 base clipped from V and 0 bases from J, the junction kept 3 bases outside the gene matches. The CDR3 is CASSLYSGGASYEQYF. The CDR3 nucleotides are TGCGCCAGCAGCTTGTATAGCGGGGGGGCCTCCTACGAGCAGTACTTC.

The chain is built from TRBV11-2 and TRBJ2-7; TRBD1 might be the D (5 bases). The CDR3 sequence is 19 residues long. Germline CDR1 SGHAT, CDR2 FQNNGV. V was pared by 1 base and J by 0 bases, with 22 bases between. CDR3 coding DNA: TGTGCCAGCAGCTTAGTGTGGGGCGGCCAGGGCAACCGCTCCTACGAGCAGTACTTC. This encodes CASSLVWGGQGNRSYEQYF.

The rearrangement joins TRBV4-1 to TRBJ1-1; no reliable D call. Germline CDR1 MGHRA, CDR2 YSYEKL. This CDR3 region has 19 residues. V dropped 3 bases and J dropped 1 base, with 24 bases sitting between them. The CDR3 reads CASSHLPLRVGARNTEAFF. In nucleotides, the CDR3 is TGCGCCAGCAGCCACCTTCCCCTCAGAGTAGGCGCTCGGAACACTGAAGCTTTCTTT.

This chain uses TRBV21-1 with TRBJ2-1; whether TRBD2, the table's D call, matches the DNA was not checked. TRBV21-1 is reported as a pseudogene. CDR3 length equals 16 residues. CDR3 in amino acids: CASSNPSPSSYNEQFF. The CDR3 DNA reads as TGTGCCAGCAGCAACCCCTCGCCGAGCTCCTACAATGAGCAGTTCTTC.